This T cell receptor (beta chain) was identified during a study of T cell responses to AZD1222 COVID-19 vaccine. Study results and caveats: Epitopes outside B.1.351 and B.1.1.7 mutated regions reportedly drew nearly half of spike TCRs. Spike-wide vaccine-associated CD4 TCRs dominated at 160-218 and 743-854. Baseline serostatus was positive in only 5 to 7 AZD1222 recipients.

As to this clone: The antigen remains undetermined.

Germline CDR1 SGHTA, CDR2 FQGNSA. The ends lost 1 base at V and 0 bases at J; junction bases unmatched: 2. The CDR3 length is 16 residues. Repertoires were generated with immunoSEQ multiplex PCR, while TCRdb's copy carries only in-frame clones and drops some. The sample consists of 80,000 to 90,000 clones, under 95% of them appearing once. The V call is TRBV7-2, the J call TRBJ2-7; 11 positions agree with TRBD2. The source of this sequence is an adult in good health. Sequencing was performed on peripheral blood, taken on day 0 of AZD1222 vaccination. The CDR3 DNA follows: TGTGCCAGCAGCTTAGAACTAGCGGGGGTCTCCTACGAGCAGTACTTC. Translated: CASSLELAGVSYEQYF. The whole variable domain, remainder taken from reference TRBV7-2 and TRBJ2-7, is GAGVSQSPSNKVTEKGKDVELRCDPISGHTALYWYRQSLGQGLEFLIYFQGNSAPDKSGLPSDRFSAERTGGSVSTLTIQRTQQEDSAVYLCASSLELAGVSYEQYFGPGTRLTVT.